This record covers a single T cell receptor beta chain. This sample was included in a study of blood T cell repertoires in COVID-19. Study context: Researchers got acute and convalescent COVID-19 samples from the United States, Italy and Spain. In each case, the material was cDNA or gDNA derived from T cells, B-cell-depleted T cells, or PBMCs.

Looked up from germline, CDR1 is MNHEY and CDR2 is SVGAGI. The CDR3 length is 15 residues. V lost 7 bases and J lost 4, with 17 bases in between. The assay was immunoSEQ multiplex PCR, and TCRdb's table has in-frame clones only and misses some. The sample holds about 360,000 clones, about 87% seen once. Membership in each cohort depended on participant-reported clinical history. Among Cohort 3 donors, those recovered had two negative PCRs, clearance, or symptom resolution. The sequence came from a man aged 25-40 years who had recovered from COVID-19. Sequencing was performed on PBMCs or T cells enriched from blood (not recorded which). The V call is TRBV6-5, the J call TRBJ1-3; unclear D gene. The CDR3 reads CASTMNWAGGNTIYF. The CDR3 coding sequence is TGTGCCAGCACCATGAACTGGGCGGGAGGAAACACCATATATTTT.